The sequence of this TCR beta chain was determined in a study of shared clonotypes between healthy human individuals. The study, taken as a whole, reports: Despite large depth, rarefaction showed incomplete sorted-subset sequencing. Only blood was sampled, and tissue TCR repertoires likely differ from blood ones.

CD45RO-negative cells were positively selected for CCR7, leaving out terminally differentiated effector memory CD45RA+ cells. In the original analysis: Because ImmunoSEQ provided only junction sequences with no quality scores, the filtering differed. This table comes from immunoSEQ multiplex PCR, and its TCRdb copy is limited to in-frame clones, with some not included. That table furnishes V, J and clone size, whereas the DNA furnished D and trimming. The sample contains about 2.1 million clones, 93% of which appear only once. The germline CDR1 and CDR2 sequences are SGHRS and YFSETQ. This CDR3 spans 13 amino acids. V dropped 2 bases and J dropped 4 bases, with 9 bases sitting between them. As concerns this clone: Its antigen is not identified.

The chain joins TRBV5-1 to TRBJ1-1, with D tentatively TRBD1 (5 bases). The receptor's source is a man in his late teens or twenties in good health. Some clones in this sample may be carry-over from other donors' samples. The specimen was naive CD8+ T cells from PBMCs. CDR3 protein: CASSFNRPTEAFF. As DNA, the CDR3 is TGCGCCAGCAGCTTCAACAGGCCCACTGAAGCTTTCTTT.